This passage covers 15 T cell receptor beta chains from one sample sequenced in a study of T cell repertoires in cytomegalovirus infection. One entry per CDR3 protein results from TCRdb running MiXCR on the reads. The data hold more than 85,000 distinct CDR3 sequences, with about 15% observed a single time. Sequencing input: PBMCs. These receptors all stem from a human donor in good health (CMV status not recorded). Some clones in this sample may be carry-over from other donors' samples.

In its sample, this clonotype was seen many times. This sequence joins TRBV7-9 and TRBJ1-5, with a possible D match to TRBD1 (5 bases). Germline CDR1 is SEHNR and CDR2 is FQNEAQ (reference sequence). Trimming left V 5 bases short and J 7 bases short, with 15 bases between. CDR3 length equals 14 residues. The CDR3 DNA reads TGTGCCAGCAGCCCTCCAGGGTCCTACCAGCCCCAGCATTTT. Its translation: CASSPPGSYQPQHF.

This clonotype was counted only a few times. The chain links TRBV7-2 to TRBJ1-5, with 7 positions matching TRBD1. From germline, CDR1 is SGHTA and CDR2 FQGNSA. V shed 5 bases and J 3 bases; nucleotides not matched to a gene: 7. The CDR3 has 15 residues. CDR3 loop: CASSKDRAINQPQHF. The CDR3 DNA is TGTGCCAGCAGCAAAGACAGGGCTATCAATCAGCCCCAGCATTTT.

This clonotype was seen at least ten times. V usage is TRBV28 and J usage is TRBJ1-2; D gene unclear. Germline-derived CDR1 and CDR2 are MDHEN and SYDVKM. Trimming cost V 4 bases and J 0 bases, with 18 bases left between them. The CDR3 is made up of 17 amino acids. CDR3 sequence (DNA): TGTGCCAGCAGTTCCGACCCCCAGGCAACAGCTAACTATGGCTACACCTTC. Translation: CASSSDPQATANYGYTF.

The gene calls are TRBV20-1 and TRBJ1-5; D perhaps matches TRBD1 (5 bases). CDR1 and CDR2 from the germline V gene are DFQATT and SNEGSKA (reference sequence). V was shortened by 2 bases and J by 5 bases, with 16 bases between the two germline ends. The CDR3 loop spans 15 amino acids. The CDR3: CSARLAAPGDQPQHF. CDR3 bases: TGCAGTGCTAGACTCGCGGCCCCGGGGGATCAGCCCCAGCATTTT.

This chain's CDR3 is CASSAPGVRIYEQYF. The DNA of the CDR3 is TGTGCCAGCAGTGCCCCGGGGGTCAGGATCTACGAGCAGTACTTC. This sequence joins TRBV28 and TRBJ2-7, with D perhaps matching TRBD2 (6 bases). The CDR3 loop spans 15 amino acids. With 5 bases removed from V and 3 bases from J, the gap between germline ends came to 17 bases. The V gene's germline CDR1 is MDHEN and CDR2 SYDVKM.

The V gene is TRBV27, the J gene TRBJ2-7, with D perhaps matching TRBD2 (5 bases). Germline loops: CDR1 MNHEY, CDR2 SMNVEV (reference sequence). V was trimmed by 2 bases and J by 6 bases, leaving 11 bases between them. The CDR3 covers 13 residues. The CDR3 sequence is CASSLRLAGEQYF. CDR3 DNA: TGTGCCAGCAGTTTAAGGCTAGCAGGCGAGCAGTACTTC.

J is TRBJ2-1 and V is TRBV2; TRBD2 agrees at 8 bases. CDR1 and CDR2 (germline): SNHLY, FYNNEI. The CDR3 is 14 amino acids. V gave up 3 bases and J gave up 7 bases; unmatched junction bases: 5. The CDR3 is CASSDGLAGNEQFF. In DNA form, the CDR3 reads TGTGCCAGCAGTGACGGTTTAGCGGGAAATGAGCAGTTCTTC.

The chain links TRBV5-4 to TRBJ2-1; TRBD2 agrees at 8 bases. The length of the CDR3 is 18 residues. The germline gives CDR1 SGHNT, CDR2 YYREEE (reference sequence). Germline trimming cut 3 bases from V and 4 bases from J; bases unmatched to any gene: 15. The CDR3 DNA sequence: TGTGCCAGCAGCTCGGACGGGGGGGCAAAATCGGGATACAATGAGCAGTTCTTC. It encodes CASSSDGGAKSGYNEQFF.

The V and J genes are TRBV29-1 and TRBJ2-1; TRBD1 agrees at 7 bases. Germline values: CDR1 SQVTM, CDR2 ANQGSEA. CDR3 length: 14 amino acids. V lost 1 base and J lost 3; bases outside the gene matches: 3. The DNA of the CDR3 is TGCAGCGTTGAAGGGCAGGGGGTCTACAATGAGCAGTTCTTC. Its protein product is CSVEGQGVYNEQFF.

This clonotype was counted many times. The chain combines TRBV7-2 with TRBJ1-2; 8 nucleotides line up with TRBD1. Looked up from germline, CDR1 is SGHTA and CDR2 is FQGNSA. J gave up 6 bases and V 1 base, and 13 bases lay outside the gene matches. This CDR3 is 17 amino acids long. The CDR3 sequence: CASSLVQSAGGSNGYTF. Written as DNA, the CDR3 is TGTGCCAGCAGCTTAGTCCAGTCGGCAGGGGGCAGTAATGGCTACACCTTC.

This clonotype was counted only a few times. CDR3 in amino acids: CASSTPGNQPQHF. Written as DNA, the CDR3 is TGTGCCAGCAGCACCCCAGGGAATCAGCCCCAGCATTTT. V and J are TRBV19 and TRBJ1-5; TRBD1 might be the D (5 bases). Germline CDR1 and CDR2: LNHDA and SQIVND (reference sequence). V lost 9 bases to trimming and J lost 4 bases, with 13 bases between them. This CDR3 region has 13 residues. The full variable domain, its missing parts supplied by reference TRBV19 and TRBJ1-5, is DGGITQSPKYLFRKEGQNVTLSCEQNLNHDAMYWYRQDPGQGLRLIYYSQIVNDFQKGDIAEGYSVSREKKESFPLTVTSAQKNPTAFYLCASSTPGNQPQHFGDGTRLSIL.

This rearrangement joins TRBV19 to TRBJ2-2; 8 nucleotides align to TRBD1. The CDR3 is made up of 17 amino acids. The J segment lost 4 bases and the V segment lost 3 bases, leaving 10 bases of the junction unmatched. Germline CDR1 and CDR2: LNHDA and SQIVND (reference sequence). The CDR3 spells CASSIALGQGATGELFF. Written as DNA, the CDR3 is TGTGCCAGTAGTATTGCCCTCGGGCAGGGGGCCACCGGGGAGCTGTTTTTT.

The CDR3 DNA is TGTGCCAGCAGCTCGACAGGGGGCTTCGAACCCCTCCACTTT. It yields the protein CASSSTGGFEPLHF. The chain carries TRBV5-4 and TRBJ1-6, with 10 bases aligning to TRBD1. V trimming: 3 bases; J trimming: 12 bases; junction bases outside the gene matches: 6. From germline, CDR1 is SGHNT and CDR2 YYREEE (reference sequence). The CDR3 extends over 14 amino acids.

The sample holds many counts of this clonotype. The rearrangement uses TRBV7-8 and TRBJ2-1; maybe TRBD2 (6 bases). CDR1 and CDR2 (germline): SGHVS, FQNEAQ. V dropped 2 bases and J dropped 7 bases, with 15 bases sitting between them. There are 15 residues in the CDR3. DNA for the CDR3: TGTGCCAGCAGCTTATTTGCGGGGCAGGATAATGAGCAGTTCTTC. Amino acids: CASSLFAGQDNEQFF. The full variable domain, in which reference TRBV7-8 and TRBJ2-1 provide the parts outside the CDR3, is GAGVSQSPRYKVAKRGQDVALRCDPISGHVSLFWYQQALGQGPEFLTYFQNEAQLDKSGLPSDRFFAERPEGSVSTLKIQRTQQEDSAVYLCASSLFAGQDNEQFFGPGTRLTVL.

By sample share, this clonotype is medium-sized. The chain combines TRBV7-2 with TRBJ2-6; no firm D call. V lost 5 bases, J lost 1 base, and 15 bases lay in between. Germline lookup yields CDR1 SGHTA and CDR2 FQGNSA. The CDR3 extends over 17 amino acids. The CDR3 loop is CASSTLPPSSGANVLTF. CDR3 sequence (DNA): TGTGCCAGCAGCACTCTTCCCCCGAGTTCTGGGGCCAACGTCCTGACTTTC.